Listed here are 8 T cell receptor beta chains from one sample, sequenced in a study of blood T cells in healthy people across ages. The use of a sample-barcoded 5' primer and a J-beta primer mix characterized a second PCR of about 6 to 12 cycles. TCRdb re-analysed the 5' RACE reads in MiXCR, keeping a single row per CDR3 protein. The data contain roughly 650,000 distinct CDR3 sequences, roughly 30% of them singletons. The sequenced material came from blood. The receptors shown here come from a woman older than 75 in good health.

CDR3 coding DNA: TGTGCCACCAGCGCCTGTACTACTAGCACAGATACGCAGTATTTT. It is translated as CATSACTTSTDTQYF. The V call is TRBV15, the J call TRBJ2-3; D not resolved. V was clipped by 5 bases and J by 0 bases, with 12 bases between them. CDR1 and CDR2 from the germline V gene are LNHNV and YYDKDF (reference sequence). The CDR3 is 15 residues long.

The chain combines TRBV5-6 with TRBJ1-6; TRBD1 agrees at 11 bases. Per the germline V gene, CDR1 is SGHDT and CDR2 is YYEEEE. With 4 bases clipped from V and 9 bases from J, the junction kept 6 bases outside the gene matches. This CDR3 has 15 residues. The chain's CDR3 is CASSPTGTGGSPLHF. The CDR3 DNA reads as TGTGCCAGCAGCCCGACCGGGACAGGGGGTTCACCCCTCCACTTT. Variable domain in full (rest from reference TRBV5-6 and TRBJ1-6): DAGVTQSPTHLIKTRGQQVTLRCSPKSGHDTVSWYQQALGQGPQFIFQYYEEEERQRGNFPDRFSGHQFPNYSSELNVNALLLGDSALYLCASSPTGTGGSPLHFGNGTRLTVT.

The chain employs TRBV6-2 or TRBV6-3 and TRBJ1-5; D is undetermined. This CDR3 contains 16 residues. V was cut by 0 bases and J by 5 bases, with 14 bases left in between. Per germline, CDR1 MNHEY and CDR2 SVGEGT. This CDR3 is CASSYSGSLRDQPQHF. For the CDR3, the DNA is TGTGCCAGCAGTTACTCAGGCAGTCTGCGGGATCAGCCCCAGCATTTT.

This clonotype was seen repeatedly, ten times or more. The V gene is TRBV5-1, the J gene TRBJ2-1; 10 positions match TRBD2. With V trimmed by 3 bases and J by 7 bases, 7 bases remained unmatched. CDR1 and CDR2 from the germline V gene are SGHRS and YFSETQ. CDR3 length: 15 amino acids. CDR3: CASSSTSGALNEQFF. In DNA, the CDR3 is TGCGCCAGCAGCTCCACTAGCGGGGCATTAAATGAGCAGTTCTTC.

This clonotype was detected many times. This chain uses TRBV15 with TRBJ2-7, with D unresolved. Germline assignment: CDR1 LNHNV and CDR2 YYDKDF (reference sequence). The CDR3 spans 14 residues. With 0 bases removed from V and 4 bases from J, the gap between germline ends came to 10 bases. The CDR3 loop reads CATSRDIGLYEQYF. The DNA for the CDR3 is TGTGCCACCAGCAGAGATATTGGTTTGTACGAGCAGTACTTC.

This clonotype showed up just a few times. The chain joins TRBV7-2 to TRBJ1-6; the D is unclear. V dropped 5 bases and J dropped 10 bases, with 12 bases sitting between them. The CDR3 is 13 residues long. CDR1 is SGHTA, CDR2 FQGNSA, per germline. The CDR3, as DNA: TGTGCCAGCAGCCCAGATAGTTGGTCACCCCTCCACTTT. Its translation: CASSPDSWSPLHF.

This clonotype was recorded at least ten times. The chain uses TRBV7-8 and TRBJ2-3, with 8 bases identical to TRBD2. Trimming took 6 bases from V and 2 from J; bases not matched to a gene: 16. Germline V gene data show CDR1 as SGHVS and CDR2 as FQNEAQ. This CDR3 region has 18 residues. CDR3 nucleotide sequence: TGTGCCAGCAGGGATAAAGGGTCTAGCGGGTATTCCACAGATACGCAGTATTTT. Amino acids: CASRDKGSSGYSTDTQYF.

There are a few counts of this clonotype. The genes are TRBV6-6 and TRBJ1-1; D perhaps matches TRBD1 (6 bases). The CDR3 is made up of 13 amino acids. Trimming took 6 bases from V and 4 from J, leaving 12 bases between them. The germline V gene encodes CDR1 MNHNY and CDR2 SVGAGI (reference sequence). In nucleotides, the CDR3 is TGTGCCAGCAGAGGACAGCGTCGCACTGAAGCTTTCTTT. This sequence encodes CASRGQRRTEAFF.